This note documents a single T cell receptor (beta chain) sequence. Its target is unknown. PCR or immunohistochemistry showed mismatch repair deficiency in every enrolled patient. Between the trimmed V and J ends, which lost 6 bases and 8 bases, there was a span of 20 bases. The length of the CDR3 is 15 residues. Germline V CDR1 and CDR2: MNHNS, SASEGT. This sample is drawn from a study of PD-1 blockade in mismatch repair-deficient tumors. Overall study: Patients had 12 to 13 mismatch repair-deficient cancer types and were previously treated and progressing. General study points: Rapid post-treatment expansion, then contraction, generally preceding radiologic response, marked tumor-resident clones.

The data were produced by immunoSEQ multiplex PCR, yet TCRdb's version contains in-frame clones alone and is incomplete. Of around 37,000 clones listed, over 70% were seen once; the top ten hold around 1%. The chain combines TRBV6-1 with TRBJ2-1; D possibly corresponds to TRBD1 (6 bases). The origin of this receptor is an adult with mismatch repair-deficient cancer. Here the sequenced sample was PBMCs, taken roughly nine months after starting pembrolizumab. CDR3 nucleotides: TGTGCCAGCAGACCCGACATACAGGGCAGGGATGAGCAGTTCTTC. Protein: CASRPDIQGRDEQFF.